These T cell receptor beta chains were read from a single sample in a study of cytomegalovirus exposure and HLA in healthy donors. The protocol was immunoSEQ multiplex PCR, while the TCRdb copy is restricted to in-frame clones and leaves out a portion. This sample has 130,000 or so clones, with roughly 73% found just once. The source material was PBMCs. The receptors were sampled from a male donor in good health and CMV-seronegative. Both conserved end residues are part of each CDR3. Each record gives: J gene, D gene, V gene, clone size, CDR3 protein, CDR3 DNA. A D gene is named only where the DNA matches it firmly. Clone size is not always given. Where it is, it says once, few, many or a class for expanded clones.

>TRBJ1-2|TRBD1|TRBV5-6|NA
CASSLGQTPGYTF
TGTGCCAGCAGTTTGGGACAGACACCCGGCTACACCTTC
>TRBJ2-2|NA|TRBV7-9|NA
CASSLGRNTGELFF
TGTGCCAGCAGCTTAGGCAGGAACACCGGGGAGCTGTTTTTT
>TRBJ1-1|NA|TRBV10-3|few
CAISESSGRLEAFF
TGTGCCATCAGTGAGTCTTCGGGCAGACTAGAGGCTTTCTTT
>TRBJ1-3|NA|TRBV7-9|NA
CASSLEQGGGNTIYF
TGTGCCAGCAGCTTGGAGCAGGGAGGAGGAAACACCATATATTTT
>TRBJ2-2|TRBD1|TRBV7-2|few
CASSLGPRAGTGDTGELFF
TGTGCCAGCAGCTTAGGACCTCGGGCCGGGACAGGGGACACCGGGGAGCTGTTTTTT
>TRBJ2-3|NA|TRBV19|NA
CASSSLQGSRYF
TGTGCCAGTAGTAGCCTCCAGGGTAGCAGGTATTTT
>TRBJ2-5|TRBD2|TRBV7-9|few
CASSRERGPRPETQYF
TGTGCCAGCAGCAGAGAGCGGGGGCCCCGCCCGGAGACCCAGTACTTC
>TRBJ1-2|NA|TRBV4-3|few
CASSQEYGGHGGYTF
TGCGCCAGCAGCCAAGAATACGGGGGGCATGGTGGCTACACCTTC
>TRBJ1-3|NA|TRBV4-3|NA
CASSQDWDNSGNTIYF
TGCGCCAGCAGCCAAGATTGGGACAACTCTGGAAACACCATATATTTT
>TRBJ1-2|NA|TRBV19|NA
CASSINDKNYGYTF
TGTGCCAGTAGTATCAACGACAAAAACTATGGCTACACCTTC
>TRBJ2-2|NA|TRBV9|NA
CASSPLRGNTGELFF
TGTGCCAGCAGCCCCCTCAGGGGTAACACCGGGGAGCTGTTTTTT
>TRBJ1-5|NA|TRBV30|NA
CAWSVWQESNQPQHF
TGTGCCTGGAGTGTATGGCAGGAAAGCAATCAGCCCCAGCATTTT
>TRBJ1-1|NA|TRBV5-6|few
CASSLGAATEAFF
TGTGCCAGCAGCTTGGGGGCAGCCACTGAAGCTTTCTTT
>TRBJ2-1|TRBD2|TRBV9|NA
CASSVRATSGSYNEQFF
TGTGCCAGCAGCGTAAGGGCGACTAGCGGGTCCTACAATGAGCAGTTCTTC
>TRBJ1-3|NA|TRBV29-1|NA
CSVATGTGNTIYF
TGCAGCGTGGCTACAGGGACTGGAAACACCATATATTTT
>TRBJ1-2|TRBD1|TRBV6-5|NA
CASSRQGAGYTF
TGTGCCAGCAGTCGACAGGGTGCCGGCTACACCTTC
>TRBJ2-7|NA|TRBV6-1|NA
CASSLDSTYEQYF
TGTGCCAGCAGTCTTGACAGCACCTACGAGCAGTACTTC
>TRBJ1-2|NA|TRBV6-5|once
CASSYSWDLPNYGYAF
TGTGCCAGCAGTTACTCGTGGGACTTACCTAACTATGGCTACGCCTTC
>TRBJ2-2|NA|TRBV4-3|few
CASSQEDRYTGELFF
TGCGCCAGCAGCCAAGAGGACAGATACACCGGGGAGCTGTTTTTT
>TRBJ2-7|NA|TRBV5-4|few
CASSSLYEQYF
TGTGCCAGCAGCTCTCTCTACGAGCAGTACTTC
>TRBJ1-1|TRBD1|TRBV25-1|NA
CASSEPTGRGEAFF
TGTGCCAGCAGTGAACCGACAGGGCGGGGTGAAGCTTTCTTT
>TRBJ1-6|NA|TRBV6-1|NA
CASKSQGNSPLHF
TGTGCCAGCAAGAGCCAGGGCAATTCACCCCTCCACTTT
>TRBJ1-5|NA|TRBV9|NA
CASSRGGGDQPQHF
TGTGCCAGCAGCCGAGGGGGGGGTGATCAGCCCCAGCATTTT
>TRBJ2-3|TRBD2|TRBV29-1|NA
CSVPLLAGGPGTQYF
TGCAGCGTTCCACTCCTAGCGGGGGGGCCCGGAACGCAGTATTTT
>TRBJ1-6|TRBD1|TRBV5-4|NA
CASSSPGQGRSSPLHF
TGTGCCAGCAGCTCTCCGGGACAGGGAAGAAGTTCACCCCTCCACTTT
>TRBJ2-2|NA|TRBV4-3|NA
CASSQDTRAGELFF
TGCGCCAGCAGCCAAGACACCAGGGCAGGGGAGCTGTTTTTT
>TRBJ2-1|NA|TRBV18|NA
CASSPKPRDNEQFF
TGTGCCAGCTCACCCAAGCCCCGGGACAATGAGCAGTTCTTC
>TRBJ1-4|NA|TRBV5-1|few
CASSPGHITTNEKLFF
TGCGCCAGCAGCCCGGGACACATTACAACTAATGAAAAACTGTTTTTT
>TRBJ1-2|NA|TRBV19|NA
CASQNVLPRTDGYTF
TGTGCCAGCCAAAACGTTTTACCCAGGACAGATGGCTACACCTTC
>TRBJ2-7|NA|TRBV5-4|NA
CASSLGGLSYEQYF
TGTGCCAGCAGCTTGGGAGGACTTTCCTACGAGCAGTACTTC
>TRBJ1-6|NA|TRBV10-3|NA
CAISERGNNSPLHF
TGTGCCATCAGTGAGAGGGGAAACAATTCACCCCTCCACTTT
>TRBJ1-1|TRBD1|TRBV2|NA
CASRARQGNTEAFF
TGTGCCAGCAGAGCCAGACAGGGGAACACTGAAGCTTTCTTT
>TRBJ1-3|NA|TRBV7-9|NA
CASSLGGVGSGNTIYF
TGTGCCAGCAGCTTAGGAGGTGTTGGTTCTGGAAACACCATATATTTT
>TRBJ1-1|NA|TRBV18|NA
CASSPRGGNTEAFF
TGTGCCAGCTCACCGCGGGGGGGAAACACTGAAGCTTTCTTT
>TRBJ2-1|NA|TRBV9|NA
CASSPSGTSSSYNEQFF
TGTGCCAGCAGCCCCTCCGGGACTTCGAGCTCCTACAATGAGCAGTTCTTC
>TRBJ2-5|TRBD2|TRBV11-3|NA
CASSLPSGGAKTQYF
TGTGCCAGCAGCCTTCCCAGCGGGGGGGCCAAGACCCAGTACTTC
>TRBJ1-5|NA|TRBV19|NA
CASSERQSNQPQHF
TGTGCCAGTAGTGAACGACAAAGCAATCAGCCCCAGCATTTT
>TRBJ2-1|NA|TRBV5-4|NA
CASRVQIGDNEQFF
TGTGCCAGCAGGGTCCAAATAGGAGACAATGAGCAGTTCTTC
>TRBJ2-5|NA|TRBV19|NA
CASSPQGGETQYF
TGTGCCAGTAGTCCTCAGGGGGGAGAGACCCAGTACTTC
>TRBJ2-3|NA|TRBV7-3|NA
CASSLGGRTDTQYF
TGTGCCAGCAGCTTAGGGGGGAGGACAGATACGCAGTATTTT
>TRBJ1-3|NA|TRBV5-1|NA
CASSPAGYSGNTIYF
TGCGCCAGCAGCCCGGCAGGCTACTCTGGAAACACCATATATTTT
>TRBJ2-7|NA|TRBV7-2|NA
CASSLVRDSYEQYF
TGTGCCAGCAGCTTAGTCAGGGATTCCTACGAGCAGTACTTC
>TRBJ2-1|NA|TRBV9|NA
CASSVRSSYNEQFF
TGTGCCAGCAGCGTAAGGAGCTCCTACAATGAGCAGTTCTTC
>TRBJ2-3|TRBD2|TRBV14|NA
CASSPRPSGAGEQYF
TGTGCCAGCAGCCCCCGGCCTAGCGGGGCGGGTGAGCAGTATTTT
>TRBJ2-7|TRBD1|TRBV6-5|NA
CASSYPTGGDYEQYF
TGTGCCAGCAGTTACCCGACAGGGGGTGACTACGAGCAGTACTTC
>TRBJ1-2|NA|TRBV4-1|NA
CASSQWGLNRAWDDGYTF
TGCGCCAGCAGCCAATGGGGACTAAACAGGGCATGGGATGATGGCTACACCTTC
>TRBJ1-2|TRBD1|TRBV9|NA
CASSEGQGAGYGYTF
TGTGCCAGCAGCGAGGGACAGGGGGCAGGCTATGGCTACACCTTC
>TRBJ1-5|NA|TRBV30|NA
CAWSGTVGGPQHF
TGTGCCTGGAGTGGGACGGTCGGAGGGCCCCAGCATTTT
>TRBJ1-1|TRBD1|TRBV5-6|many
CASSFYMDRGIEVGAFF
TGTGCCAGCAGCTTTTATATGGACAGGGGAATTGAGGTGGGAGCTTTCTTT
>TRBJ1-4|NA|TRBV6-5|NA
CASRGQKTYEKLFF
TGTGCCAGCAGGGGGCAGAAGACCTATGAAAAACTGTTTTTT
>TRBJ1-1|NA|TRBV10-3|NA
CATQATGNTEAFF
TGTGCCACCCAAGCGACAGGGAACACTGAAGCTTTCTTT
>TRBJ1-2|NA|TRBV4-1|NA
CASSQAPLGGARYGYTF
TGCGCCAGCAGCCAAGCCCCGTTAGGGGGGGCGAGGTATGGCTACACCTTC
>TRBJ1-4|NA|TRBV4-2|NA
CASSRAGVGGNYEKLFF
TGTGCCAGCAGCCGGGCTGGGGTAGGAGGGAATTATGAAAAACTGTTTTTT
>TRBJ1-2|NA|TRBV27|NA
CASYSGNYGYTF
TGTGCCAGCTACTCAGGGAACTATGGCTACACCTTC
>TRBJ1-6|NA|TRBV4-2|NA
CASSQDSRVNSPLHF
TGTGCCAGCAGCCAAGATTCCAGGGTTAATTCACCCCTCCACTTT
>TRBJ2-3|NA|TRBV5-4|NA
CASSLQGVESPSTDTQYF
TGTGCCAGCAGCTTACAGGGTGTAGAAAGTCCTAGCACAGATACGCAGTATTTT
>TRBJ2-7|TRBD1|TRBV7-9|NA
CASSSGQGAREQYF
TGTGCCAGCAGTTCGGGACAGGGGGCGAGGGAGCAGTACTTC
>TRBJ1-4|NA|TRBV7-2|once
CASSLLGQGGEKLFF
TGTGCCAGCAGCTTACTTGGGCAGGGCGGAGAAAAACTGTTTTTT
>TRBJ1-2|NA|TRBV6-5|once
CASRLGRGNGYTF
TGTGCCAGCAGGCTGGGCCGGGGAAATGGCTACACCTTC
>TRBJ2-7|TRBD1|TRBV5-6|NA
CASSLGDRGHHEQYF
TGTGCCAGCAGCTTGGGGGACAGGGGGCACCACGAGCAGTACTTC